The clone carrying this T cell receptor (beta chain) was counted a few times. The CDR3 has 13 amino acids. V lost 9 bases and J lost 3; bases outside the gene matches: 5. Germline V lookup: CDR1 MNHNS, CDR2 SASEGT. Amplified material comprised TCR beta CDR3 regions derived from RNA transcripts. RT-PCR in the first round used HTBI primers; a second-round multiplex PCR followed. TCRdb itself ran the multiplex PCR reads through MiXCR, one entry per CDR3 protein. Of 680,000 or so distinct CDR3 sequences listed, 22% are singletons. This specimen belongs to a study of Graves' ophthalmopathy and Graves' hyperthyroidism.

The sequenced material came from peripheral blood. This chain connects TRBV6-1 to TRBJ1-3; TRBD1 matches at 7 bases. The clonotype comes from a woman aged 18-30 years with stable Graves' hyperthyroidism. Some clones in this sample may be carry-over from other donors' samples. This CDR3 is CASSGQFGNTIYF. The CDR3 DNA is TGTGCCAGTTCGGGACAGTTTGGAAACACCATATATTTT.